The T cell receptor beta chain described here comes from a study of T cell responses to AZD1222 COVID-19 vaccine. Sequencing used immunoSEQ multiplex PCR; TCRdb keeps in-frame clones, though not all of them. The data contain 130,000 to 150,000 clones, around 93% of them singletons. As for this clone: The antigen is unknown.

General observations from the study: The breadth and depth of Spike-specific TCRs increased once two AZD1222 doses had been given.

CDR1 is MNHEY, CDR2 SVGAGI, per germline. Between the trimmed V and J ends, which lost 6 bases and 1 base, there was a span of 9 bases. There are 13 residues in the CDR3. This clonotype was sampled from an adult in good health. The sample here was peripheral blood, taken on day 0 of AZD1222 vaccination. J is TRBJ1-1 and V is TRBV6-5; D remains ambiguous. The CDR3 bases are TGTGCCAGCAGATATCACGGGAACACTGAAGCTTTCTTT. Amino acid sequence: CASRYHGNTEAFF.